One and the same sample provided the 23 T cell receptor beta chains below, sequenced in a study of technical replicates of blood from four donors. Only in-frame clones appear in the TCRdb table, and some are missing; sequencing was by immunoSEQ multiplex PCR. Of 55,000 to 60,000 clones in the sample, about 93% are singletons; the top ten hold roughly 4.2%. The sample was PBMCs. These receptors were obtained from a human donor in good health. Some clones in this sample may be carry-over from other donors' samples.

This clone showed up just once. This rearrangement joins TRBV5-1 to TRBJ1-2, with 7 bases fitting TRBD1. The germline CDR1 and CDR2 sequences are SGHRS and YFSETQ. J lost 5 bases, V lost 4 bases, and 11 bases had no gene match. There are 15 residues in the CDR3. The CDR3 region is CASSPTPDRQYGYTF. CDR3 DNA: TGCGCCAGCAGCCCAACTCCGGACAGGCAGTATGGCTACACCTTC.

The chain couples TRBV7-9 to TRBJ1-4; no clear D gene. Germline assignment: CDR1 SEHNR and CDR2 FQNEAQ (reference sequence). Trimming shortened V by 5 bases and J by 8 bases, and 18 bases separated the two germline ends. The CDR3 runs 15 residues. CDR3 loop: CASSRTMGRDEKLFF. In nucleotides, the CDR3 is TGTGCCAGCAGCCGCACGATGGGCAGAGACGAAAAACTGTTTTTT.

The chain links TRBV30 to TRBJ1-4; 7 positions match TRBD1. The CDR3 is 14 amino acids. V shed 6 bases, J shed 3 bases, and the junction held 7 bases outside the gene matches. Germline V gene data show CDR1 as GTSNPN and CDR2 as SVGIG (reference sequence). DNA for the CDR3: TGTGCCTGTCCTGACAGGGTTGCTAATGAAAAACTGTTTTTT. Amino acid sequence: CACPDRVANEKLFF.

The CDR3 nucleotides are TGCGCCAGCAGCCCTTTAGGACAGTCCCCTAACTATGGCTACACCTTC. It is translated as CASSPLGQSPNYGYTF. The chain couples TRBV4-3 to TRBJ1-2; tentatively, D is TRBD1 (6 bases). This CDR3 is 16 amino acids long. Germline assignment: CDR1 LGHNA and CDR2 YSLEER. With 4 bases removed from V and 0 bases from J, the gap between germline ends came to 15 bases.

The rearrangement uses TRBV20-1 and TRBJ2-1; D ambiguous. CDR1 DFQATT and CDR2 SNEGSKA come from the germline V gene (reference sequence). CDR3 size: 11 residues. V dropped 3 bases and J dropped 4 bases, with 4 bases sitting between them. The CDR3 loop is CSASGYNEQFF. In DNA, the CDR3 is TGCAGTGCTAGCGGGTACAATGAGCAGTTCTTC.

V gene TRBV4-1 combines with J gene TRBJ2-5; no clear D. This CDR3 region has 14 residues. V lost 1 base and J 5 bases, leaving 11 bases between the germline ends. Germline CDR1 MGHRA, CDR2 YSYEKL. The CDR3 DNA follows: TGCGCCAGCAGCCAAGTAGTCCAAAGCGAGACCCAGTACTTC. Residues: CASSQVVQSETQYF.

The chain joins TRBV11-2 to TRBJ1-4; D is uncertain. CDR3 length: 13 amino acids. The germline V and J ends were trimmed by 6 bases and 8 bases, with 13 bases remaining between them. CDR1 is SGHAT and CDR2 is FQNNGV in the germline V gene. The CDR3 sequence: CASSNSPWEKLFF. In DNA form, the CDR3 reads TGTGCCAGCAGTAACAGCCCTTGGGAAAAACTGTTTTTT.

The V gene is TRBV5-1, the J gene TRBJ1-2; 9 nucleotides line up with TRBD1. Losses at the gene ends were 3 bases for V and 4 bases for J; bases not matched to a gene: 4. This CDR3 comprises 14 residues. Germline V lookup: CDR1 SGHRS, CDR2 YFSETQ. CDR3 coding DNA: TGCGCCAGCAGCTCCGGACAGGGGATCTATGGCTACACCTTC. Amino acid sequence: CASSSGQGIYGYTF.

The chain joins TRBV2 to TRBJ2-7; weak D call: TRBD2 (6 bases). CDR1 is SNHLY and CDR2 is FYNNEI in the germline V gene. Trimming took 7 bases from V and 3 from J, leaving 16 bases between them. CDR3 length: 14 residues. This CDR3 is CASTGERTNYEQYF. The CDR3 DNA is TGTGCCAGCACGGGGGAGAGAACCAACTACGAGCAGTACTTC.

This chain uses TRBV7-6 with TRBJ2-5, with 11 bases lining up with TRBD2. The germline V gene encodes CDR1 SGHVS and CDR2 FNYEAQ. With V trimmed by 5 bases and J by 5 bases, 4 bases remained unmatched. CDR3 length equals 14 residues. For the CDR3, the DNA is TGTGCCAGCAGCCTAGGGACTAGCGGCGAGACCCAGTACTTC. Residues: CASSLGTSGETQYF.

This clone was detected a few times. The DNA for the CDR3 is TGTGCCAGCTCACCTCGGAGGGACAATCAGCCCCAGCATTTT. Translating gives CASSPRRDNQPQHF. The chain uses TRBV18 and TRBJ1-5; D is unresolved. Deletions cut 3 bases from V and 3 bases from J, with 9 bases between. CDR3 length: 14 residues. Germline lookup yields CDR1 KGHSH and CDR2 LQKENI.

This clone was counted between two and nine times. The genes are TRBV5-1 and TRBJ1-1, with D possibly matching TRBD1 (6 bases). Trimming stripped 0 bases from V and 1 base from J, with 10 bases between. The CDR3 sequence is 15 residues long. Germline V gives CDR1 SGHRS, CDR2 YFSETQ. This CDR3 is CASSLDGTRNTEAFF. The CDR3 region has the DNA TGCGCCAGCAGCTTGGACGGGACAAGGAACACTGAAGCTTTCTTT.

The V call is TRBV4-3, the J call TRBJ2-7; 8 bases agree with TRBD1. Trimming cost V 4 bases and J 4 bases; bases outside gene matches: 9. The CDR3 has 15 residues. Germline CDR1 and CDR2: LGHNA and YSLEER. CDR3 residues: CASSPDRAGGYEQYF. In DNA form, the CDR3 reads TGCGCCAGCAGCCCGGACAGGGCTGGGGGATACGAGCAGTACTTC.

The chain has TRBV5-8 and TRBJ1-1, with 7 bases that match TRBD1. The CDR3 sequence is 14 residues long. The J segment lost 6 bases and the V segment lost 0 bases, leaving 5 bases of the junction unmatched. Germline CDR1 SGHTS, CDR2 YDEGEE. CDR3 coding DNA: TGTGCCAGCAGCTTGGACAGGGGAAGGGCTGAAGCTTTCTTT. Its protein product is CASSLDRGRAEAFF.

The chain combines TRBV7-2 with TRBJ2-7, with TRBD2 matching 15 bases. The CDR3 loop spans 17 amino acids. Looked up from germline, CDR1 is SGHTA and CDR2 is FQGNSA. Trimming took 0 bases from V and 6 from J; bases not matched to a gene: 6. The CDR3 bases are TGTGCCAGCAGCTTAGCCGGGACTAGCGGGAGGTGGAGCGAGCAGTACTTC. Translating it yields CASSLAGTSGRWSEQYF. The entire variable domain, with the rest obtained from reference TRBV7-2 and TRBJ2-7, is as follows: GAGVSQSPSNKVTEKGKDVELRCDPISGHTALYWYRQSLGQGLEFLIYFQGNSAPDKSGLPSDRFSAERTGGSVSTLTIQRTQQEDSAVYLCASSLAGTSGRWSEQYFGPGTRLTVT.

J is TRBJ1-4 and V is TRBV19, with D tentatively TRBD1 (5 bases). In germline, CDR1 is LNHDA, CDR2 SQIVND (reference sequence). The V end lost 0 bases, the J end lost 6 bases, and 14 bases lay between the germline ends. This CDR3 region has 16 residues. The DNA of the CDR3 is TGTGCCAGTAGTATAGAAACGGGGGTCCTAGATGAAAAACTGTTTTTT. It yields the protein CASSIETGVLDEKLFF.

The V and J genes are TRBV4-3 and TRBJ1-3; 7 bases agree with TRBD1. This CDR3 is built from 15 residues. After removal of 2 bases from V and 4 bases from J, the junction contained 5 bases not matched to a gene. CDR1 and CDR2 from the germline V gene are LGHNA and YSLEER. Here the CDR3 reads CASSQSGTDGNTIYF. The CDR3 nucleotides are TGCGCCAGCAGCCAATCCGGGACAGACGGAAACACCATATATTTT.

The CDR3 reads CSALGESEQYF. CDR3 sequence (DNA): TGCAGTGCACTTGGGGAGAGCGAGCAGTACTTC. The chain joins TRBV20-1 to TRBJ2-7; possible D gene TRBD2, 5 bases. Trimming removed 6 bases from V and 6 bases from J, with 12 bases in between. The CDR3 runs 11 residues. CDR1 is DFQATT, CDR2 SNEGSKA, per germline (reference sequence).

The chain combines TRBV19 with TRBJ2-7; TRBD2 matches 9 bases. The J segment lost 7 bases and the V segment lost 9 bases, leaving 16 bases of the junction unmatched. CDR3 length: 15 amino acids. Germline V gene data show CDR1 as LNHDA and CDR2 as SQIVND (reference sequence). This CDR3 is CASSGASGKTGEQYF. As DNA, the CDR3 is TGTGCCAGCTCTGGGGCTAGCGGGAAAACGGGGGAGCAGTACTTC.

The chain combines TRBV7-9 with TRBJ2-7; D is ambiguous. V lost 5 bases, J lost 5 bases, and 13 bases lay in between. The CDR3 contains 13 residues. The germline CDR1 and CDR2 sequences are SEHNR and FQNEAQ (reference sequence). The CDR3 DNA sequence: TGTGCCAGCAGCCCACGGAAGCGCCACGAGCAGTACTTC. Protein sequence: CASSPRKRHEQYF.

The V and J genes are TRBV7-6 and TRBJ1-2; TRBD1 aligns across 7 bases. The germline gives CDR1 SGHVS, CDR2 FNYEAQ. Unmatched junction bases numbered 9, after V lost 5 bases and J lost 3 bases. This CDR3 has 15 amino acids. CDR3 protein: CASSPRQGHYYGYTF. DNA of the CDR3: TGTGCCAGCAGCCCAAGACAGGGACATTACTATGGCTACACCTTC.

CDR3 nucleotide sequence: TGTGCCACCAGCTTACGGACAGCCCCCTATGGCTACACCTTC. Translating gives CATSLRTAPYGYTF. The chain combines TRBV15 with TRBJ1-2, with TRBD1 as a possible D gene (6 bases). The CDR3 is made up of 14 amino acids. The V gene lost 5 bases and the J gene lost 4 bases, with 14 bases spanning the gap. Germline V gene data show CDR1 as LNHNV and CDR2 as YYDKDF (reference sequence). The whole variable domain, filled in from reference TRBV15 and TRBJ1-2, reads DAMVIQNPRYQVTQFGKPVTLSCSQTLNHNVMYWYQQKSSQAPKLLFHYYDKDFNNEADTPDNFQSRRPNTSFCFLDIRSPGLGDTAMYLCATSLRTAPYGYTFGSGTRLTVV.

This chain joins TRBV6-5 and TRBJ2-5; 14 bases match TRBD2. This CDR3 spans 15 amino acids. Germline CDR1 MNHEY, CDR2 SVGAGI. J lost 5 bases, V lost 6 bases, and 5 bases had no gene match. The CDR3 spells CASSMGLAGAETQYF. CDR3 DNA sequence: TGTGCCAGCAGCATGGGACTAGCGGGAGCGGAGACCCAGTACTTC.